The 24 T cell receptor beta chains in this list originate from one sample, sequenced in a study of T cells in localized non-small cell lung cancer. The method was immunoSEQ multiplex PCR; TCRdb's version includes in-frame clones alone and lacks a portion of them. Among about 36,000 clones listed, 87% were seen once. The starting material was peripheral blood, obtained before any cancer treatment. The origin of the receptors is a woman between 35 and 70 years old with stage I lung adenocarcinoma.

This clone was observed once. This chain joins TRBV6-1 and TRBJ1-5, with unresolved D. V was shortened by 4 bases and J by 7 bases, with 17 bases between the two germline ends. The germline V gene encodes CDR1 MNHNS and CDR2 SASEGT. This CDR3 contains 15 residues. The CDR3 sequence: CASSVKTGGFQPQHF. The CDR3 region has the DNA TGTGCCAGCAGTGTCAAAACCGGCGGATTCCAGCCCCAGCATTTT.

This clone was detected once. The chain employs TRBV30 and TRBJ2-3, with 7 bases aligning to TRBD2. The germline CDR1 and CDR2 sequences are GTSNPN and SVGIG (reference sequence). V dropped 0 bases and J dropped 5; count of bases not matched to a gene: 2. The CDR3 has 13 residues. The CDR3 protein is CAWSVGGGDTQYF. The CDR3 DNA reads TGTGCCTGGAGTGTGGGCGGGGGAGATACGCAGTATTTT.

Details on this clone: One end of the junction fails to match germline, which may point to a read error. The chain has TRBV28 and TRBJ2-5; 7 bases match TRBD1. The germline gives CDR1 MDHEN, CDR2 SYDVKM. The CDR3 totals 13 residues. The CDR3 is CASSPTQGFRSDF. For the CDR3, the DNA is TGTGCCAGCAGTCCGACACAGGGGTTCAGGAGTGACTTC.

J is TRBJ2-3 and V is TRBV11-2; D remains ambiguous. The CDR3 runs 13 residues. The germline V and J ends were trimmed by 2 bases and 3 bases, with 6 bases remaining between them. CDR1 and CDR2 from the germline V gene are SGHAT and FQNNGV. The CDR3 DNA is TGTGCCAGCAGCTTACACACGACAGATACGCAGTATTTT. Amino acids: CASSLHTTDTQYF.

The chain has TRBV2 and TRBJ2-3, with 8 bases that match TRBD2. The J segment lost 6 bases and the V segment lost 3 bases, leaving 8 bases of the junction unmatched. The CDR3 runs 15 residues. Looked up from germline, CDR1 is SNHLY and CDR2 is FYNNEI. CDR3 sequence reads: CASSDRSGGLDTQYF. The DNA of the CDR3 is TGTGCCAGCAGTGATAGGAGCGGGGGCTTGGATACGCAGTATTTT. The complete variable domain, with remaining parts taken from reference TRBV2 and TRBJ2-3, reads EPEVTQTPSHQVTQMGQEVILRCVPISNHLYFYWYRQILGQKVEFLVSFYNNEISEKSEIFDDQFSVERPDGSNFTLKIRSTKLEDSAMYFCASSDRSGGLDTQYFGPGTRLTVL.

The chain employs TRBV4-2 and TRBJ1-6; TRBD1 matches at 9 bases. This CDR3 spans 17 amino acids. J was trimmed by 9 bases and V by 0 bases; bases with no gene match: 9. Germline values: CDR1 LGHNA, CDR2 YNFKEQ. The DNA for the CDR3 is TGTGCCAGCAGCCAAGAATTCCTTGGGACAGGGAGTTCACCCCTCCACTTT. This gives the protein CASSQEFLGTGSSPLHF.

The chain carries TRBV7-2 and TRBJ1-5; TRBD1 is a possible D gene (5 bases). The germline V and J ends were trimmed by 4 bases and 5 bases, with 9 bases remaining between them. This CDR3 is built from 13 residues. Germline V gene data show CDR1 as SGHTA and CDR2 as FQGNSA. The CDR3, as DNA: TGTGCCAGCAGCTCCGGACAAGATCAGCCCCAGCATTTT. This codes for CASSSGQDQPQHF. Together with reference TRBV7-2 and TRBJ1-5, the CDR3 gives the full variable domain: GAGVSQSPSNKVTEKGKDVELRCDPISGHTALYWYRQSLGQGLEFLIYFQGNSAPDKSGLPSDRFSAERTGGSVSTLTIQRTQQEDSAVYLCASSSGQDQPQHFGDGTRLSIL.

This chain uses TRBV10-3 with TRBJ1-3; D is perhaps TRBD1 (5 bases). This CDR3 contains 14 residues. Germline assignment: CDR1 ENHRY and CDR2 SYGVKD. The V gene lost 4 bases and the J gene lost 4 bases, with 11 bases spanning the gap. Here the CDR3 reads CAISVGTYGNTIYF. The CDR3 DNA follows: TGTGCCATCAGTGTTGGGACCTACGGAAACACCATATATTTT.

V and J are TRBV11-1 and TRBJ2-1; no firm D call. V lost 0 bases and J lost 8, with 11 bases in between. There are 14 residues in the CDR3. Germline V gene lookup returns CDR1 SGHAT and CDR2 FQDESV (reference sequence). The CDR3 reads CASSLAMGNHEQFF. CDR3 bases: TGTGCCAGCAGCTTAGCAATGGGGAACCATGAGCAGTTCTTC. The full variable domain, its missing parts supplied by reference TRBV11-1 and TRBJ2-1, is EAEVAQSPRYKITEKSQAVAFWCDPISGHATLYWYRQILGQGPELLVQFQDESVVDDSQLPKDRFSAERLKGVDSTLKIQPAELGDSAMYLCASSLAMGNHEQFFGPGTRLTVL.

The chain couples TRBV19 to TRBJ1-5; no clear D. CDR1 is LNHDA, CDR2 SQIVND, per germline (reference sequence). This CDR3 is built from 14 residues. Trimming removed 3 bases from V and 0 bases from J, with 6 bases in between. CDR3 in amino acids: CASSMRHSNQPQHF. In DNA, the CDR3 is TGTGCCAGTAGTATGAGACATAGCAATCAGCCCCAGCATTTT. The variable domain in full, with the rest retrieved from reference TRBV19 and TRBJ1-5, is DGGITQSPKYLFRKEGQNVTLSCEQNLNHDAMYWYRQDPGQGLRLIYYSQIVNDFQKGDIAEGYSVSREKKESFPLTVTSAQKNPTAFYLCASSMRHSNQPQHFGDGTRLSIL.

In its sample, this clone was seen a few times. This sequence joins TRBV5-6 and TRBJ1-2; 7 nucleotides match TRBD1. With 4 bases clipped from V and 7 bases from J, the junction kept 16 bases outside the gene matches. The CDR3 runs 16 residues. Germline loops: CDR1 SGHDT, CDR2 YYEEEE. The CDR3 reads CASSGRNRGAITGYTF. DNA for the CDR3: TGTGCCAGCAGCGGGCGCAACAGGGGAGCCATAACTGGCTACACCTTC.

This clone was found a few times. The V gene is TRBV25-1, the J gene TRBJ1-1, with TRBD1 matching over 7 bases. Germline-derived CDR1 and CDR2 are MGHDK and SYGVNS. V trimming: 4 bases; J trimming: 0 bases; junction bases outside the gene matches: 2. The CDR3 runs to 14 residues. CDR3 loop: CASSVTGMNTEAFF. CDR3 nucleotides: TGTGCCAGCAGTGTGACAGGGATGAACACTGAAGCTTTCTTT.

CDR3 nucleotides: TGTGCCAGTCGACTAGCGGGGGGCCACGGCAGAAGGGACATACGCACAGATACGCAGTATTTT. Translated, it gives CASRLAGGHGRRDIRTDTQYF. This sequence joins TRBV19 and TRBJ2-3; TRBD2 agrees at 13 bases. CDR1 and CDR2 from the germline V gene are LNHDA and SQIVND (reference sequence). Trimming took 8 bases from V and 1 from J; bases not matched to a gene: 21. CDR3 size: 21 residues.

The chain combines TRBV2 with TRBJ1-6, with D unresolved. Trimming stripped 2 bases from V and 8 bases from J, with 10 bases between. Germline V CDR1 and CDR2: SNHLY, FYNNEI. The CDR3 is 14 amino acids. The CDR3 loop is CASSELGTYSPLHF. In DNA form, the CDR3 reads TGTGCCAGCAGTGAACTAGGTACTTATTCACCCCTCCACTTT.

CDR3 nucleotides: TGTGCCAGCAGTGACAGGGCCAGCTACGAGCAGTACTTC. This encodes CASSDRASYEQYF. This chain connects TRBV6-4 to TRBJ2-7; D is unresolved. V lost 2 bases and J lost 3, with 8 bases in between. The CDR3 is 13 amino acids. Germline-derived CDR1 and CDR2 are MRHNA and SNTAGT.

This clone appeared a few times. The chain combines TRBV25-1 with TRBJ1-1; the match to TRBD1 covers 8 bases. The CDR3 has 15 amino acids. V shed 4 bases, J shed 4 bases, and the junction held 8 bases outside the gene matches. Germline V gene sequence: CDR1 MGHDK, CDR2 SYGVNS. The CDR3 sequence: CASSGLQGASTEAFF. As DNA, the CDR3 is TGTGCCAGCAGTGGACTTCAGGGGGCTAGCACTGAAGCTTTCTTT.

V usage is TRBV30 and J usage is TRBJ2-5, with D uncertain. V lost 3 bases to trimming and J lost 1 base, with 6 bases between them. Germline V lookup: CDR1 GTSNPN, CDR2 SVGIG (reference sequence). This CDR3 is 12 amino acids long. This CDR3 is CAWSWGQETQYF. The CDR3 nucleotides are TGTGCCTGGAGCTGGGGCCAAGAGACCCAGTACTTC.

This clone was picked up a small number of times. The chain uses TRBV2 and TRBJ1-6, with D uncertain. V shed 6 bases and J shed 9 bases, with 15 bases lying between them. The CDR3 loop spans 14 amino acids. Looked up from germline, CDR1 is SNHLY and CDR2 is FYNNEI. The CDR3 DNA reads as TGTGCCAGCAGAGAGTGGGATCTTCCTTCACCCCTCCACTTT. Translation gives CASREWDLPSPLHF.

The V and J genes are TRBV4-2 and TRBJ1-2, with D perhaps TRBD1 (5 bases). Germline V gene data show CDR1 as LGHNA and CDR2 as YNFKEQ. V lost 4 bases and J lost 0, with 9 bases in between. This CDR3 has 14 amino acids. The CDR3 bases are TGTGCCAGCAGCCCTACGACAGCTAACTATGGCTACACCTTC. It yields the protein CASSPTTANYGYTF.

CDR3 region: CASRRRASNEKLFF. CDR3 nucleotide sequence: TGTGCCAGCAGACGTAGGGCGTCTAATGAAAAACTGTTTTTT. The V call is TRBV2, the J call TRBJ1-4; D is unresolved. V lost 6 bases to trimming and J lost 3 bases, with 11 bases between them. The germline V gene encodes CDR1 SNHLY and CDR2 FYNNEI. The CDR3 has 14 amino acids.

This chain uses TRBV2 with TRBJ2-1; maybe TRBD1 (5 bases). V lost 7 bases and J 1 base, leaving 11 bases between the germline ends. The germline V gene has CDR1 SNHLY and CDR2 FYNNEI. The CDR3 is made up of 14 amino acids. CDR3 sequence reads: CASTREGSYNEQFF. The CDR3 bases are TGTGCCAGCACCAGGGAAGGGTCCTACAATGAGCAGTTCTTC.

The chain is built from TRBV7-6 and TRBJ2-7; 7 positions agree with TRBD1. Looked up from germline, CDR1 is SGHVS and CDR2 is FNYEAQ. The CDR3 consists of 15 residues. The junction had 13 bases not matched to a gene; V was cut back by 6 bases and J by 5 bases. CDR3 nucleotides: TGTGCCAGCAGTACTCAAAGACAGGGTCTCGACGAGCAGTACTTC. Translation: CASSTQRQGLDEQYF.

The chain combines TRBV7-2 with TRBJ2-3; the match to TRBD2 covers 8 bases. V lost 2 bases, J lost 6 bases, and 4 bases stayed unmatched. CDR3 length: 14 residues. Germline values: CDR1 SGHTA, CDR2 FQGNSA. DNA of the CDR3: TGTGCCAGCAGCTTACGGGAGGGGTTGGATACGCAGTATTTT. It translates to CASSLREGLDTQYF.

This clone has only one observation. The chain carries TRBV28 and TRBJ1-5; D may be TRBD1 (6 bases). V lost 1 base and J 12 bases, leaving 13 bases between the germline ends. Germline V CDR1 and CDR2: MDHEN, SYDVKM. The CDR3 length is 13 residues. The CDR3 DNA reads TGTGCCAGCAGTTTATCTATTACAGGGTACCAGCATTTT. Amino acid sequence: CASSLSITGYQHF.